These T cell receptor delta chains were read from a single sample in a study of gamma-delta T cells after stem cell transplantation. TCRdb re-called clones from the RT-PCR reads using CATT. The table records 13,000 to 15,000 delta-chain clones, roughly 30% of them present only once. The sample taken for sequencing was gamma-delta T cells. The receptors were sampled from a human donor. It is not recorded whose cells these are; they may come from a transplant donor. The CDR3 runs from the conserved cysteine through the conserved F or W. The order of the fields is J gene, D gene, V gene, clone size, CDR3 length, CDR3 protein, CDR3 DNA. A D gene is named only where the DNA matches it firmly. Only part of the rows carry a size: once, few, many, or a class if the clone is expanded.

TRDJ1 . TRDV2 . 10 CAWRADKLIF TGTGCCTGGCGGGCCGATAAACTCATCTTT
TRDJ1 TRDD3 TRDV3 . 20 CAFSLTTGGSEPCYTDKLIF TGTGCCTTTTCATTAACTACTGGGGGATCGGAACCCTGTTACACCGATAAACTCATCTTT
TRDJ2 . TRDV2 . 16 CACDTGGFPLTAQLFF TGTGCCTGTGACACTGGGGGGTTTCCTTTGACAGCACAACTCTTCTTT
TRDJ1 TRDD3 TRDV2 . 20 CACAPVKFPTGGFYTDKLIF TGTGCCTGTGCCCCCGTTAAATTCCCGACTGGGGGATTTTACACCGATAAACTCATCTTT
TRDJ3 . TRDV2 few 19 CACDTVGGSSSWDTRQMFF TGTGCCTGTGACACCGTAGGAGGATCCAGCTCCTGGGACACCCGACAGATGTTTTTC
TRDJ1 . TRDV1 few 17 CALGELNEVMGGDKLIF TGTGCTCTTGGGGAACTAAACGAAGTCATGGGGGGCGATAAACTCATCTTT
TRDJ2 . TRDV1 . 21 CALGEVSHFVGASTLTAQLFF TGTGCTCTTGGGGAAGTGAGCCACTTTGTGGGGGCTTCGACTTTGACAGCACAACTCTTCTTT
TRDJ1 TRDD2 TRDV2 . 19 CACDTRTSYGGKYTDKLIF TGTGCCTGTGATACCAGGACTTCCTACGGGGGGAAATACACCGATAAACTCATCTTT
TRDJ3 TRDD3 TRDV2 few 19 CACDVLGDPSSWDTRQMFF TGTGCCTGTGACGTACTGGGGGACCCCAGCTCCTGGGACACCCGACAGATGTTTTTC
TRDJ1 TRDD3 TRDV3 few 12 CAPVGYADKLIF TGTGCCCCGGTGGGATACGCCGATAAACTCATCTTT
TRDJ1 . TRAV29/DV5 few 15 CAAYGGVSYTDKLIF TGTGCAGCATACGGGGGGGTCTCGTACACCGATAAACTCATCTTT
TRDJ2 TRDD3 TRDV1 . 21 CALGIPRGDYLGLALTAQLFF TGTGCTCTTGGGATCCCGAGGGGGGATTACCTCGGACTCGCTTTGACAGCACAACTCTTCTTT
TRDJ3 TRDD3 TRDV2 . 17 CACDGLGAAWDTRQMFF TGTGCCTGTGACGGACTGGGGGCGGCCTGGGACACCCGACAGATGTTTTTC
TRDJ3 . TRDV2 . 18 CACDTVGPSSLDTRQMFF TGTGCCTGTGACACCGTGGGGCCCAGCTCCTTGGACACCCGACAGATGTTTTTC
TRDJ2 . TRDV2 . 20 CACDMLGWEVRPTFQAPLFF TGTGCCTGTGACATGCTCGGTTGGGAGGTGAGACCCACTTTTCAAGCCCCACTCTTCTTT
TRDJ1 . TRDV1 few 18 CALGERYTPESRTDKLIF TGTGCTCTTGGGGAGAGGTATACGCCAGAATCACGTACCGATAAACTCATCTTT
TRDJ1 TRDD3 TRDV3 . 17 CAFKVLGELRYTDKLIF TGTGCCTTTAAAGTACTGGGGGAGCTCCGGTACACCGATAAACTCATCTTT
TRDJ1 TRDD3 TRDV1 . 25 CALGDRFDLHWGIQLQGGCTDKLIF TGTGCTCTTGGGGATCGATTCGACCTGCACTGGGGGATACAATTACAAGGGGGTTGCACCGATAAACTCATCTTT
TRDJ3 TRDD3 TRDV2 few 20 CACDTGYWGASSWDTRQMFF TGTGCCTGTGACACCGGTTACTGGGGGGCGAGCTCCTGGGACACCCGACAGATGTTTTTC
TRDJ1 . TRDV2 few 18 CACDTGLGGPYATDKLIF TGTGCCTGTGACACCGGTTTAGGGGGACCATACGCCACCGATAAACTCATCTTT
TRDJ3 . TRDV2 . 18 CACDTGGSSSWDTRQMFF TGTGCCTGTGACACCGGCGGGTCTAGCTCCTGGGACACCCGACAGATGTTTTTC
TRDJ1 . TRDV2 once 22 CACRILRASIRTGGSHTYKLIF TGTGCCTGTCGAATACTCCGGGCTTCGATCCGTACTGGTGGTTCCCACACCTATAAACTCATCTTT
TRDJ1 TRDD3 TRDV2 . 21 CACDTGGGSRTGGYYTDKLIF TGTGCCTGTGACACCGGGGGGGGAAGCCGGACTGGGGGATACTACACCGATAAACTCATCTTT
TRDJ1 TRDD3 TRDV1 . 16 CALGLILGEYTDKLIF TGTGCTCTTGGCCTTATACTGGGGGAGTACACCGATAAACTCATCTTT
TRDJ1 TRDD2 TRDV3 . 22 CASPCLQPSYASGGVYTDKLIF TGTGCCTCCCCCTGCCTCCAGCCTTCCTACGCTAGTGGGGGTGTATACACCGATAAACTCATCTTT
TRDJ1 TRDD3 TRDV1 . 15 CALGDEVWGTDKLIF TGTGCTCTTGGGGATGAAGTCTGGGGGACGGATAAACTCATCTTT
TRDJ1 . TRDV1 once 21 CALGRDSGCVPPHPYTDKLIF TGTGCTCTTGGGCGGGATTCGGGTTGTGTACCTCCTCACCCGTACACCGATAAACTCATCTTT
TRDJ2 . TRDV2 few 14 CACDTGTLTAQLFF TGTGCCTGTGACACCGGGACCTTGACAGCACAACTCTTCTTT
TRDJ1 . TRDV1 few 20 CALGELSPSYVLGDVDKLIF TGTGCTCTTGGGGAACTATCCCCTTCCTACGTCCTGGGGGATGTTGATAAACTCATCTTT
TRDJ1 TRDD3 TRDV2 . 15 CACDTGRLGDTELIF TGTGCCTGTGACACCGGGAGACTGGGGGATACAGAACTCATCTTT
TRDJ3 . TRAV29/DV5 . 18 CAASAWIPSSWDTRQMFF TGTGCAGCAAGCGCGTGGATACCTAGCTCCTGGGACACCCGACAGATGTTTTTC
TRDJ4 TRDD2 TRDV1 few 21 CALGELISYRWGPPSWEPLIF TGTGCTCTTGGGGAACTTATTTCCTACAGGTGGGGACCACCCTCATGGGAACCCCTGATCTTT
TRDJ3 TRDD3 TRDV2 few 24 CACVCRSSHWGYPNLAWDTRQMFF TGTGCCTGTGTCTGCCGATCCAGTCACTGGGGATACCCGAATTTGGCCTGGGACACCCGACAGATGTTTTTC
TRDJ3 TRDD3 TRDV2 few 20 CACDAVVGDTITWDTRQMFF TGTGCCTGTGACGCTGTGGTGGGGGATACAATCACCTGGGACACCCGACAGATGTTTTTC
TRDJ2 TRDD3 TRDV2 . 15 CACAGGYALTAHLFF TGTGCCTGTGCCGGGGGATACGCTTTGACAGCACACCTCTTCTTT
TRDJ1 . TRAV29/DV5 . 22 CAASVSPSYPYWGPVDTDKLIF TGTGCAGCAAGCGTATCACCGTCCTACCCCTACTGGGGTCCCGTCGACACCGATAAACTCATCTTT
TRDJ1 . TRDV3 . 16 CACTCHISGGDHKLIF TGTGCCTGTACCTGCCACATAAGTGGTGGGGACCATAAACTCATCTTT
TRDJ1 TRDD3 TRDV3 few 15 CAFSLAVGETDKLIF TGTGCCTTTAGCTTGGCGGTGGGGGAGACCGATAAACTCATCTTT
TRDJ3 TRDD3 TRDV1 . 20 CALGEPSSTGDSWDTRNMFF TGTGCTCTTGGGGAACCCAGCAGTACTGGGGATTCCTGGGACACCCGAAATATGTTTTTC
TRDJ1 TRDD3 TRDV2 medium-sized 18 CACDTSLLGDKYTDKLIF TGTGCCTGTGACACCTCTTTACTGGGGGATAAGTACACCGATAAACTCATCTTT
TRDJ2 TRDD3 TRAV29/DV5 medium-sized 17 CAASAPSWGILTAQLFF TGTGCAGCAAGCGCGCCTTCCTGGGGGATATTGACAGCACAACTCTTCTTT
TRDJ1 TRDD3 TRDV1 few 20 CALGFRSYYWGSGPTDKLIF TGTGCTCTTGGGTTTCGTTCCTATTACTGGGGGTCTGGGCCCACCGATAAACTCATCTTT
TRDJ1 TRDD3 TRDV2 . 16 CACVDWGIIGADKLIF TGTGCCTGTGTTGACTGGGGGATAATCGGCGCCGATAAACTCATCTTT